This TCR beta chain was obtained from a study of radiation and T cells in renal cell carcinoma. Study information: Nephrectomy followed 15 Gy stereotactic body radiation by 4 weeks. Broader study findings: In blood, top tumor clones expanded by 2 weeks, shrinking by 4.

Time point defined: blood 2 weeks post-SBRT. Treatment defined: 15 Gy SBRT to primary tumor, nephrectomy 4 weeks later. The CDR3 contains 11 residues. CDR1 and CDR2 (germline): PRHDT, FYEKMQ (reference sequence). Trimming stripped 2 bases from V and 6 bases from J, with 5 bases between. This clone was observed a single time. Its antigen remains unknown. The table came from immunoSEQ multiplex PCR; TCRdb's copy has only in-frame clones and leaves some out. Of 70,000 to 100,000 clones in the sample, 80% to 90% are singletons; the top ten hold approximately 22%. The sequences come from blood, collected from a patient whose treatment included radiotherapy and nephrectomy. The rearrangement links TRBV13 to TRBJ2-7; D possibly corresponds to TRBD1 (5 bases). The TCR originated in a woman aged 45-60 years with renal cell carcinoma. The CDR3 DNA is TGTGCCAGCAGCTTACAGGGCGAGCAGTACTTC. Its translation: CASSLQGEQYF.